This paragraph covers one TCR beta chain sequence. What this receptor recognizes is not known. The input lacks base qualities; no much larger clone sits a single base away. This record comes from a study of a mutant IDH1 vaccine in newly diagnosed glioma (dated by TCRdb to the early 2020s). Regarding the research as a whole: Of the roughly 33 treated patients, about 60% were male and 37.5% were female, and the mean age was approximately 39 years. Prior to enrollment, patients had been given standard therapy consisting of radiotherapy alone, temozolomide alone, or radiochemotherapy with temozolomide, with the combination given to most patients. Peripheral blood was collected at six visits: V03 (baseline), V05, V07, V10, V12 and V13. For exploratory analyses, fewer than 30 treated patients had longitudinal TCRB deep sequencing done wherever samples were available. Overall results and qualifications from the work: The authors stated that sample limitations prevented analyses of patient blood samples from being reproduced. Vaccine-induced immune responses across multiple MHC alleles were detected in approximately 94% of patients. Availability determined which PBMC samples were chosen for TCRB deep sequencing. Pseudoprogression seemed to be unrelated to changes in the top peripheral T cell clonotypes found by TCRB sequencing.

Sample time point, as interpreted from the label and publication: baseline, week 1 (first vaccination visit). The treatment or condition tag for this specimen amounts to: pre-vaccination baseline after standard-of-care therapy. Donors had newly diagnosed WHO grade 3 or 4 IDH1-mutant astrocytomas with loss of nuclear ATRX. The samples were drawn from NOA16, a multicentre, single-arm, open-label phase I trial in Germany that tested a mutant IDH1 peptide vaccine in humans for the first time. Visit V03 blood draws served as the baseline sample for immunogenicity testing. Genomic DNA for TCRB sequencing was isolated from EDTA blood with the DNeasy Blood and Tissue Kit. Libraries came from the immunoSEQ multiplex PCR assay. Rearranged TCR beta chain sequences were amplified using the hsTCRB Kit according to the manufacturer's protocol. An Illumina MiSeq was used to sequence the TCRB libraries. In the original analysis: The kit vendor's proprietary platform handled demultiplexing, trimming and gene mapping. TCRdb stores this immuneACCESS table with in-frame sequences only. Part of the clones is absent; in the studies checked, under half of the shortfall reflects unresolved V genes, and no reason is known for the rest. For V, J and clone size, that table is used; D and trimming come from the DNA. The sample table shows 30,000 to 40,000 clones, and 78% are seen once. Just over 9% of the sample is taken by the ten largest.

CDR1 and CDR2 are read off the germline V gene as MNHEY and SVGAGI. Trimming at the junction amounts to 6 bases on V and 2 bases on J, and the germline ends lie 8 bases apart. The CDR3 sequence holds 13 residues, the cysteine and phenylalanine included. The DNA shown is the 39-base CDR3, in frame from base 1. The clonotype comes from a man aged 35 to 55 with glioma. Some clones in this sample may be carry-over from other donors' samples. The V and J segments used are TRBV6-5 and TRBJ2-1; TRBD1 is a possible D gene, resting on 6 matching bases. Sample: PBMCs, taken from a glioma patient treated with radiotherapy, temozolomide or both. The DNA sequence is TGTGCCAGCAGCGGACAGACCTACAATGAGCAGTTCTTC. Its product reads: CASSGQTYNEQFF.